Included here is one T cell receptor beta chain sequence, with context. RNA totalling about 0.5 to 1 ug underwent reverse transcription with random hexamers. TCRdb called the immunoSEQ multiplex PCR reads again in MiXCR, with one record for every CDR3 protein. The table shows about 290,000 distinct CDR3 sequences, with 85% occurring only once. Patients with stable or active relapsing-remitting disease, all of them treatment-naive, made up the multiple sclerosis controls. Negative isolation yielded CD8+ and CD4+ T cells; FACS enriched TEMRA cells. This specimen belongs to a study of CD8 T cells in Susac syndrome. After removal of 0 bases from V and 8 bases from J, the junction contained 9 bases not matched to a gene. This CDR3 comprises 15 residues. From germline, CDR1 is DFQATT and CDR2 SNEGSKA (reference sequence).

The sample was CD8+ T cells from PBMCs. The clonotype was recovered from a human donor with multiple sclerosis. V and J are TRBV20-1 and TRBJ2-2; the match to TRBD1 covers 7 bases. The CDR3 protein is CSARDYWTGSGELFF. In DNA, the CDR3 is TGCAGTGCTAGAGATTATTGGACAGGATCTGGGGAGCTGTTTTTT.